Included here is one T cell receptor beta chain sequence, with context. These data are taken from a study of shared clonotypes between healthy human individuals. Original analysis: Because ImmunoSEQ provided only junction sequences with no quality scores, the filtering differed. Measured with immunoSEQ multiplex PCR; TCRdb has only the in-frame clones, and not every one. The V and J calls and clone size are taken from that table; D and trimming were inferred from the DNA. Among approximately 470,000 clones, about 78% were seen once, and the ten largest hold around 11%. The V gene's germline CDR1 is LGHNA and CDR2 YNFKEQ. Trimming removed 4 bases from V and 4 bases from J; junction bases left unmatched: 4. There are 14 residues in the CDR3. Donors had no recently reported acute infections or vaccinations and were HIV-negative. Genomic DNA from unsorted samples was obtained from about 82 million PBMCs (per sample).

V and J are TRBV4-2 and TRBJ1-2; TRBD1 matches at 9 bases. This receptor was obtained from a woman aged 40 to 55 in good health. Some clones in this sample may be carry-over from other donors' samples. Source material: PBMCs. The CDR3 region has the DNA TGTGCCAGCAGCCCGGTGGACAGGGGCTATGGCTACACCTTC. It specifies CASSPVDRGYGYTF.